This TCR beta chain stems from a study of blood T cell repertoires in COVID-19. Study in general: Collection of acute and convalescent COVID-19 samples took place in the United States, Italy and Spain. PBMCs, B-cell-depleted T cells, or T cells provided the cDNA or gDNA that made up the material.

V shed 4 bases, J shed 4 bases, and the junction held 1 base outside the gene matches. The CDR3 is 13 residues long. Germline V gene sequence: CDR1 SEHNR, CDR2 FQNEAQ (reference sequence). Study processing details: Nucleated cell counts were estimated from reference gene primer amplification. The repertoire was sequenced with immunoSEQ multiplex PCR; TCRdb's copy has only in-frame clones and lacks some. That table furnishes V, J and clone size, whereas the DNA furnished D and trimming. The sample consists of more than 200,000 clones, about 91% of them appearing once. Sequenced input: peripheral blood. The TCR sequence derives from a man of 80 years or more with acute or convalescent COVID-19. The rearrangement links TRBV7-9 to TRBJ1-5; 7 bases map to TRBD1. The CDR3, as DNA: TGTGCCAGCAGCTGGACAGGTAATCAGCCCCAGCATTTT. This gives the protein CASSWTGNQPQHF.